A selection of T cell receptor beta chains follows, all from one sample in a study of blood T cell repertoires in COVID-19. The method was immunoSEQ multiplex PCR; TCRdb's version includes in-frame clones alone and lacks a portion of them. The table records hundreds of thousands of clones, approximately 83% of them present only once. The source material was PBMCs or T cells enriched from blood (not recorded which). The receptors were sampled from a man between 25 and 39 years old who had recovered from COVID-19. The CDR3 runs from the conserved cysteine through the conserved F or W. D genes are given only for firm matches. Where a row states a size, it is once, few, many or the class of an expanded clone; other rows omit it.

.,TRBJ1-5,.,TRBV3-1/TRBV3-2,CASSQDSGVGPQHF,TGTGCCAGCAGCCAAGATTCAGGTGTCGGGCCCCAGCATTTT
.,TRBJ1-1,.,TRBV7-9,CATQRPRTEAFF,TGTGCCACCCAGAGGCCTAGAACTGAAGCTTTCTTT
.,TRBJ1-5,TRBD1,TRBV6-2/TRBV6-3,CASSYRTGSNQPQHF,TGTGCCAGCAGTTATAGGACAGGGAGCAATCAGCCCCAGCATTTT
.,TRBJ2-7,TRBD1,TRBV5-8,CASSQGQGWYEQYF,TGTGCCAGCAGCCAGGGACAGGGGTGGTACGAGCAGTACTTC
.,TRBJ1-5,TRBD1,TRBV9,CASSVGQGANQPQHF,TGTGCCAGCAGCGTCGGACAGGGGGCCAATCAGCCCCAGCATTTT
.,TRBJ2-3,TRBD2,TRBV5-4,CASSYPTGGSSDTQYF,TGTGCCAGCAGCTATCCTACGGGGGGAAGCTCAGATACGCAGTATTTT
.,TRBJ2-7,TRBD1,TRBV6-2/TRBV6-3,CASSPRRGLYEQYF,TGTGCCAGCAGTCCCCGCAGGGGGCTCTACGAGCAGTACTTC
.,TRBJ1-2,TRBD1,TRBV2,CASTQRYGPGQGDGYTF,TGTGCCAGCACCCAGCGTTATGGGCCGGGACAGGGGGATGGCTACACCTTC
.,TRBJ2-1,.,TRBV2,CASSELDDEQFF,TGTGCCAGCAGTGAACTAGACGATGAGCAGTTCTTC
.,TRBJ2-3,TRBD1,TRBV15,CATSNGRGQADTQYF,TGTGCCACCAGCAACGGCAGGGGGCAGGCAGATACGCAGTATTTT
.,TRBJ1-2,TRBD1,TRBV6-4,CASSDLYRGPYGYTF,TGTGCCAGCAGTGACTTGTACAGGGGGCCCTATGGCTACACCTTC
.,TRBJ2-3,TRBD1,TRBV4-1,CASSQDRDRGRQDTQYF,TGCGCCAGCAGCCAAGATCGGGACAGGGGGCGACAGGATACGCAGTATTTT
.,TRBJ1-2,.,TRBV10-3,CAISEGLKGYTF,TGTGCCATCAGTGAGGGGCTTAAGGGCTACACCTTC
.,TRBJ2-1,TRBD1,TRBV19,CASSWGQLNEQFF,TGTGCCAGTAGCTGGGGACAGCTAAATGAGCAGTTCTTC
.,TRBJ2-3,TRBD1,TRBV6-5,CASGLQGAGADTQYF,TGTGCCAGCGGACTACAGGGGGCGGGGGCAGATACGCAGTATTTT
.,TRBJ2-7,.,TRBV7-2,CASSLPPIYEQYF,TGTGCCAGCAGCCTACCACCAATCTACGAGCAGTACTTC
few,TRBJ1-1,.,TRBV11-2,CASSWGVDTEAFF,TGTGCCAGCAGCTGGGGGGTAGACACTGAAGCTTTCTTT
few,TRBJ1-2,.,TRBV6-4,CASNQGRRRYGYTF,TGTGCCAGCAATCAAGGGAGGAGACGGTATGGCTACACCTTC
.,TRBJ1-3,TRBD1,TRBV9,CASSVGQGARNTIYF,TGTGCCAGCAGCGTAGGGCAGGGGGCTCGGAACACCATATATTTT
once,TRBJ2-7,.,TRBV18,CASSPATESYEQYF,TGTGCCAGCTCACCAGCGACGGAGAGCTACGAGCAGTACTTC
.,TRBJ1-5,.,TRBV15,CATGRSRDSNQPQHF,TGTGCCACCGGGAGGTCCAGGGATAGCAATCAGCCCCAGCATTTT
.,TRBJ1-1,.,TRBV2,CASRASNMNTEAFF,TGTGCCAGCAGGGCATCAAACATGAACACTGAAGCTTTCTTT
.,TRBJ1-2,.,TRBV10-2,CASSEIRGWEGYTF,TGCGCCAGCAGTGAGATCAGGGGATGGGAAGGCTACACCTTC
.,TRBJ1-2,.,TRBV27,CASRTLGGGYTF,TGTGCCAGCAGAACACTTGGGGGCGGCTACACCTTC
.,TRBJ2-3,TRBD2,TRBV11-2,CASSLVRLAGSTDTQYF,TGTGCCAGCAGCTTAGTTCGGCTAGCGGGGAGCACAGATACGCAGTATTTT
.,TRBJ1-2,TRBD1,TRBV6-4,CASSDDGTGAYGYTF,TGTGCCAGCAGTGATGATGGGACAGGGGCCTATGGCTACACCTTC
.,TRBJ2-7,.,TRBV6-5,CASSTAPYEQYF,TGTGCCAGCTCAACAGCTCCCTACGAGCAGTACTTC
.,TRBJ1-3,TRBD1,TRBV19,CASSLTGILGNTIYF,TGTGCCAGTAGTTTGACAGGGATACTTGGTAACACCATATATTTT
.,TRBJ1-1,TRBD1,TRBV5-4,CASSWTGREAFF,TGTGCCAGCAGCTGGACAGGGCGTGAAGCTTTCTTT
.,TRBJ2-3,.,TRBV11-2,CASSLELEADTQYF,TGTGCCAGCAGCTTAGAGCTGGAGGCAGATACGCAGTATTTT
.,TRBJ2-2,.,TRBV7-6,CASSLATGTGELFF,TGTGCCAGCAGCTTAGCAACGGGCACCGGGGAGCTGTTTTTT
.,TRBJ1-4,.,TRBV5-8,CASSFRVINEKLFF,TGTGCCAGCAGCTTCCGGGTCATCAATGAAAAACTGTTTTTT
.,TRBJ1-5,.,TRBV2,CASRRNWGGQPQHF,TGTGCCAGCAGAAGGAATTGGGGAGGACAGCCCCAGCATTTT